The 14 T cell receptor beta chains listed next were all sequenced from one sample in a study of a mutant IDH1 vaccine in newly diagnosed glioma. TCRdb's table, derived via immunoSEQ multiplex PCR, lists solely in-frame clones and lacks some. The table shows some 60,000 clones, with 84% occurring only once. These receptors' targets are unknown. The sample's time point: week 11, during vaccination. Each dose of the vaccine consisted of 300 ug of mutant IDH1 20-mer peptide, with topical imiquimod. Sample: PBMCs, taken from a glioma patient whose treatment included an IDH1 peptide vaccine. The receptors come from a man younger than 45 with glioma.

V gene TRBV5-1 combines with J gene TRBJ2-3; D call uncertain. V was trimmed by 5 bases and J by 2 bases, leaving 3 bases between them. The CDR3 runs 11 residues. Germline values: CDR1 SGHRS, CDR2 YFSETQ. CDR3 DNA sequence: TGCGCCAGCAGAAACACAGATACGCAGTATTTT. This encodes CASRNTDTQYF. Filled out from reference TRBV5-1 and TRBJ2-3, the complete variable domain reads KAGVTQTPRYLIKTRGQQVTLSCSPISGHRSVSWYQQTPGQGLQFLFEYFSETQRNKGNFPGRFSGRQFSNSRSEMNVSTLELGDSALYLCASRNTDTQYFGPGTRLTVL.

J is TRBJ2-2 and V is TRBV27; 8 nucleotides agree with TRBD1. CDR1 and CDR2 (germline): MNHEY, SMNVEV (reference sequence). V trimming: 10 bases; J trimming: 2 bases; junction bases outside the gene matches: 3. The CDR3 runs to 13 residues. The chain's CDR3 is CATRGLNTGELFF. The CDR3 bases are TGTGCCACCAGGGGGCTTAACACCGGGGAGCTGTTTTTT.

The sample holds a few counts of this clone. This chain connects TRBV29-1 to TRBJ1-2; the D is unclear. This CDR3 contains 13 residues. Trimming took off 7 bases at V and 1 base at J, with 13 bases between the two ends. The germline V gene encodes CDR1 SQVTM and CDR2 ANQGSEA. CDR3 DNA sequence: TGCAGCGCCGAGTATACAGTTAACTATGGCTACACCTTC. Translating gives CSAEYTVNYGYTF.

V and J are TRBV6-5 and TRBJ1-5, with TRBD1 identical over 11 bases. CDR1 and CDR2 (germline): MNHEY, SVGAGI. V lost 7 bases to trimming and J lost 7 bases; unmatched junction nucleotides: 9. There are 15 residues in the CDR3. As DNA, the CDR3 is TGTGCCAGCACCTCCGGACAGGGGGCGGACCAGCCCCAGCATTTT. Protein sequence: CASTSGQGADQPQHF.

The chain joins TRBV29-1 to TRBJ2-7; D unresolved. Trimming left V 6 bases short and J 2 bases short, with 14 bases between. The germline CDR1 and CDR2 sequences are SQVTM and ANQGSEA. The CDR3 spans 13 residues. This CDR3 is CSVALPGTYEQYF. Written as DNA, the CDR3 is TGCAGCGTCGCCCTTCCAGGTACCTACGAGCAGTACTTC.

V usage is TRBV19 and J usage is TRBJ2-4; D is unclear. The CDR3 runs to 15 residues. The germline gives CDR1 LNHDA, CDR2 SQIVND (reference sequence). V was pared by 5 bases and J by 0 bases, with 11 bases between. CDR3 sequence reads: CASSPRRSAKNIQYF. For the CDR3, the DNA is TGTGCCAGTAGTCCCCGACGGTCAGCCAAAAACATTCAGTACTTC.

CDR3 sequence reads: CASRTLAGIYNEQFF. In DNA form, the CDR3 reads TGTGCCAGCAGGACACTAGCGGGAATCTACAATGAGCAGTTCTTC. V is TRBV27 and J is TRBJ2-1; TRBD2 matches at 10 bases. The CDR3 is 15 amino acids. CDR1 is MNHEY, CDR2 SMNVEV, per germline (reference sequence). V gave up 6 bases and J gave up 3 bases; unmatched junction bases: 5.

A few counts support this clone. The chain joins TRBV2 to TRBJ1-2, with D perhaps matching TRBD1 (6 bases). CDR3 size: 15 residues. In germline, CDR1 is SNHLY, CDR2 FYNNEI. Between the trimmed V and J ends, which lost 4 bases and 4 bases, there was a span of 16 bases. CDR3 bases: TGTGCCAGCAGTGCGTGGGGGCAGGGGACCTATGGCTACACCTTC. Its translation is CASSAWGQGTYGYTF.

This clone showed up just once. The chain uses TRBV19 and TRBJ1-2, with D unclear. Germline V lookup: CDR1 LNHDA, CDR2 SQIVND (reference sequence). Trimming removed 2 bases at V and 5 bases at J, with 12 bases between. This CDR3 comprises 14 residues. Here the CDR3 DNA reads TGTGCCAGTAGTATACAGAGTGAGGCTTATGGCTACACCTTC. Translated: CASSIQSEAYGYTF.

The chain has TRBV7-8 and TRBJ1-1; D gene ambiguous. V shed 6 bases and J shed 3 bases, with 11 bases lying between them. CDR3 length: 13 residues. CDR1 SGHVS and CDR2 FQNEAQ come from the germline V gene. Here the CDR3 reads CASSLHLDTEAFF. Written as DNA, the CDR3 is TGTGCCAGCAGTCTCCATTTAGACACTGAAGCTTTCTTT.

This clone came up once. CDR3 amino acids: CASSLGVTSNYGYTF. In DNA form, the CDR3 reads TGTGCCAGCAGCTTAGGGGTCACCTCTAACTATGGCTACACCTTC. The chain combines TRBV7-9 with TRBJ1-2; the D is unclear. V was shortened by 1 base and J by 0 bases, with 9 bases between the two germline ends. The CDR3 loop spans 15 amino acids. Per the germline V gene, CDR1 is SEHNR and CDR2 is FQNEAQ (reference sequence).

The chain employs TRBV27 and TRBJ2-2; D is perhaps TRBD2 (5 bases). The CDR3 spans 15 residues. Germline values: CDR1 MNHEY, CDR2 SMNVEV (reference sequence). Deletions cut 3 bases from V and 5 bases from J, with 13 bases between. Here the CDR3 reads CASSFTRVLTGELFF. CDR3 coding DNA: TGTGCCAGCAGTTTTACTAGGGTGCTTACCGGGGAGCTGTTTTTT.

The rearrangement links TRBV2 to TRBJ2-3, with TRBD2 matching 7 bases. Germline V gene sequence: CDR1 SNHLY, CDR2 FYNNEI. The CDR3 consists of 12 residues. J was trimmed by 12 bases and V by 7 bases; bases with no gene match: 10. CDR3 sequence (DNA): TGTGCCAGCAACATGCCCGGGACTACTCAGTATTTT. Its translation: CASNMPGTTQYF.

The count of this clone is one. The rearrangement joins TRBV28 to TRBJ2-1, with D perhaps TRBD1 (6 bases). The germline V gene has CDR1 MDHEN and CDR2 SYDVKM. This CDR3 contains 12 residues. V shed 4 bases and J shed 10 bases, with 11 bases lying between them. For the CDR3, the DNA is TGTGCCAGCAGTTCGTGGACAGTGGAGCAGTTCTTC. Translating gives CASSSWTVEQFF.